The clone carrying this T cell receptor beta chain has only a few counts. The CDR3 contains 15 residues. Looked up from germline, CDR1 is MGHRA and CDR2 is YSYEKL. V was clipped by 0 bases and J by 7 bases, with 13 bases between them. In the original processing: The authors estimated nucleated cell counts from reference gene primer amplification. TCRdb keeps only in-frame clones here, not all; method: immunoSEQ multiplex PCR. D and trimming were read from the DNA, whereas the V and J calls and clone size are those reported in that table. The sample lists tens of thousands of clones, about 89% occurring once. The entry originates in a study of blood T cell repertoires in COVID-19. About the study: Whether acute or convalescent, the COVID-19 samples came from the United States, Italy and Spain. From T cells, B-cell-depleted T cells, or PBMCs came the material, which was cDNA or gDNA.

Those enrolled in Seattle joined during active infection and were followed longitudinally afterward. Source material: peripheral blood. The V call is TRBV4-1, the J call TRBJ1-5; D perhaps matches TRBD1 (6 bases). The TCR originated in a man in his 60s with COVID-19, enrolled during active disease. The CDR3 loop reads CASSQDGGLGQPQHF. Written as DNA, the CDR3 is TGCGCCAGCAGCCAAGACGGGGGGCTAGGCCAGCCCCAGCATTTT.